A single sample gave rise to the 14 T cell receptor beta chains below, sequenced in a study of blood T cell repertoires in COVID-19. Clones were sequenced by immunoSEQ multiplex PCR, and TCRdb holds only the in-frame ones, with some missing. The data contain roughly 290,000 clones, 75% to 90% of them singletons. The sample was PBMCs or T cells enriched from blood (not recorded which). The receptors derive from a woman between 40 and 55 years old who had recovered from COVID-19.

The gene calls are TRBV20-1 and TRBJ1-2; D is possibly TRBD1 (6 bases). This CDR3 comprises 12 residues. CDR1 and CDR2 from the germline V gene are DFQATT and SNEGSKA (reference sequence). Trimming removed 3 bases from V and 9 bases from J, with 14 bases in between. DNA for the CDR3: TGCAGTGCTAGTGGGCGGGGGCCCCGCTACACCTTC. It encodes CSASGRGPRYTF.

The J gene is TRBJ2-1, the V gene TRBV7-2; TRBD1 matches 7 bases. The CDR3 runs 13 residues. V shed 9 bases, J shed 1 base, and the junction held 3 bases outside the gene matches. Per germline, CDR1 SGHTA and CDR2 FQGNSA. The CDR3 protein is CASGDSSYNEQFF. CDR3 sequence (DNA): TGTGCCAGTGGGGACAGTTCCTACAATGAGCAGTTCTTC.

Written as DNA, the CDR3 is TGTGCCAGCAGCATAAATTTGGAGCAGTACTTC. It codes for CASSINLEQYF. The rearrangement links TRBV11-2 to TRBJ2-7; no clear D gene. CDR1 is SGHAT, CDR2 FQNNGV, per germline. V lost 5 bases to trimming and J lost 7 bases, with 9 bases between them. The CDR3 length is 11 residues.

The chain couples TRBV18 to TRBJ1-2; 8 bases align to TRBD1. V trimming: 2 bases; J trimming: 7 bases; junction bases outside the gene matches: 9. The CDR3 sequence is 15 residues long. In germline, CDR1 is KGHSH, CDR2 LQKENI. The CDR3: CASSPSGQGLSGYTF. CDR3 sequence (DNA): TGTGCCAGCTCACCATCAGGACAGGGTCTGAGTGGCTACACCTTC.

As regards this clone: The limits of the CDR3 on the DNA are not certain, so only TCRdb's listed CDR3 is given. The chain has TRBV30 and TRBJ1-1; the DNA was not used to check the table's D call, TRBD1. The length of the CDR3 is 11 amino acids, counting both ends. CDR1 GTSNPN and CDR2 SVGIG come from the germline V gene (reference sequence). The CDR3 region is CAWAAGTGKLF.

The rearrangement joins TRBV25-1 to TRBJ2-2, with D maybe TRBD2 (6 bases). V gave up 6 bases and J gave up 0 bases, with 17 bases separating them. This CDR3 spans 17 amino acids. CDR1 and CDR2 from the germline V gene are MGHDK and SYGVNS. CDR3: CASRSSFGGTNTGELFF. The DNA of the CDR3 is TGTGCCAGCAGAAGTAGCTTCGGGGGTACGAACACCGGGGAGCTGTTTTTT.

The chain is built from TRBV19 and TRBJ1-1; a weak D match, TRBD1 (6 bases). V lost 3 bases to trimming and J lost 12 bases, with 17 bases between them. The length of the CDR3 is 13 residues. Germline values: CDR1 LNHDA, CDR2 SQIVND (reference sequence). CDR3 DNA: TGTGCCAGTAGTATGCGACAGGTTCGGATGACTTTCTTT. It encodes CASSMRQVRMTFF.

CDR3 DNA: TGTGCCAGCTCACCAACAGGGGATAATGAAAAACTGTTTTTT. Residues: CASSPTGDNEKLFF. This chain joins TRBV18 and TRBJ1-4, with 7 nucleotides matching TRBD1. CDR3 length equals 14 residues. Unmatched junction bases numbered 1, after V lost 2 bases and J lost 4 bases. Germline V lookup: CDR1 KGHSH, CDR2 LQKENI.

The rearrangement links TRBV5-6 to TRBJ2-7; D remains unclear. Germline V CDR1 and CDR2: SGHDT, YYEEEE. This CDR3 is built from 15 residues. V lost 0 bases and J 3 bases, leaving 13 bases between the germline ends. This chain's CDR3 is CASSLEALTLYEQYF. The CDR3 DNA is TGTGCCAGCAGCTTGGAAGCCCTCACTCTCTACGAGCAGTACTTC.

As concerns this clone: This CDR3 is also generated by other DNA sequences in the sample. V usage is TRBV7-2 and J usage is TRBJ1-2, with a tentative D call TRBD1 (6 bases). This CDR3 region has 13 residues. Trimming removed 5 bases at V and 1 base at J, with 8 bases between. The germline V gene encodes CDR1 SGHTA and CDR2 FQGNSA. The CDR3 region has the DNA TGTGCCAGCAGCCCACAGGGTAACTATGGCTACACCTTC. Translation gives CASSPQGNYGYTF.

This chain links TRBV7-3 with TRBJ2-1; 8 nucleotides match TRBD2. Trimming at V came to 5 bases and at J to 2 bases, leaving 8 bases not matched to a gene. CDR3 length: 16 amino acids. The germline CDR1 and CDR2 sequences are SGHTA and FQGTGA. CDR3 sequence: CASSPTGRGAYNEQFF. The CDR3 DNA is TGTGCCAGCAGCCCAACAGGGCGGGGGGCCTACAATGAGCAGTTCTTC.

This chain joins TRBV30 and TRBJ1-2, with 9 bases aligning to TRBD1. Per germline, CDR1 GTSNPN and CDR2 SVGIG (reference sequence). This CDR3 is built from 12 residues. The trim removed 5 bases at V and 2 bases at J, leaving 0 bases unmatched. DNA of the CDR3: TGTGCCTGGGGGACAGGGAACTATGGCTACACCTTC. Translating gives CAWGTGNYGYTF.

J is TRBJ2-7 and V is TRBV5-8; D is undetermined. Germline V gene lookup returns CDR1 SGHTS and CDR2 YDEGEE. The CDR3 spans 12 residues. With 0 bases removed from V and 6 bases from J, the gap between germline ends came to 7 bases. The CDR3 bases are TGTGCCAGCAGCTTGGTATCCGGCGAGCAGTACTTC. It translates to CASSLVSGEQYF.

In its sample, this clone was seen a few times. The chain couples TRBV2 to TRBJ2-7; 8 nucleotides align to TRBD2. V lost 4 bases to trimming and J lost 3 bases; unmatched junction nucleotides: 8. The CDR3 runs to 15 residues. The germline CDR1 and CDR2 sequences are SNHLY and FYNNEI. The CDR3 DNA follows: TGTGCCAGCAGTGTGCGGGAGGCCCGAATCTACGAGCAGTACTTC. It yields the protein CASSVREARIYEQYF.